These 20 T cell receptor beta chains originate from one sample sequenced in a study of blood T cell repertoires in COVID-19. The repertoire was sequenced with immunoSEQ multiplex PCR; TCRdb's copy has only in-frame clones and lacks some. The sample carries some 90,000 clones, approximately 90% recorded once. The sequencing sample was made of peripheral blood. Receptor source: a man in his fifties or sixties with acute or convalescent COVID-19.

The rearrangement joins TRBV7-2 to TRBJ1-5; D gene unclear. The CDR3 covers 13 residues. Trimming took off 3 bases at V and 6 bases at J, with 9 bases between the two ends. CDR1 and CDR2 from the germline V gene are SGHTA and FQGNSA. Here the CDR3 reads CASSFRGSQPQHF. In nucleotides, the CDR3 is TGTGCCAGCAGCTTTCGGGGATCTCAGCCCCAGCATTTT.

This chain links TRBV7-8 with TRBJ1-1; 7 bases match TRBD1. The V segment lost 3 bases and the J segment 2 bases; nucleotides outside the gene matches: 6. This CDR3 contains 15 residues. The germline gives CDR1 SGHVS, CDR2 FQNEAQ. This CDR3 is CASSFGYRGNTEAFF. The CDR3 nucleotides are TGTGCCAGCAGCTTTGGTTACAGGGGAAACACTGAAGCTTTCTTT.

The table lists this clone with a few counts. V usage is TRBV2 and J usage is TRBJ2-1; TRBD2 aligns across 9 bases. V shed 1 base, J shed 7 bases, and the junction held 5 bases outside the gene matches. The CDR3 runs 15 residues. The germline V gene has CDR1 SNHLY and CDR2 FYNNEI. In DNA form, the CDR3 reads TGTGCCAGCAGTGAAGAGCGGGGGGTAATGAATGAGCAGTTCTTC. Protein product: CASSEERGVMNEQFF.

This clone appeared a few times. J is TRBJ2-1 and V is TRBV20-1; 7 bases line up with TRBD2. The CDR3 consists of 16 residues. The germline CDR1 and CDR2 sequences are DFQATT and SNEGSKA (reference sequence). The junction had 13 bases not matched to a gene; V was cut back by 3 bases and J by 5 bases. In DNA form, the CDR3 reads TGCAGTGCTAGTGGGGCTAGCGGAAAGCTTAACAATGAGCAGTTCTTC. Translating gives CSASGASGKLNNEQFF.

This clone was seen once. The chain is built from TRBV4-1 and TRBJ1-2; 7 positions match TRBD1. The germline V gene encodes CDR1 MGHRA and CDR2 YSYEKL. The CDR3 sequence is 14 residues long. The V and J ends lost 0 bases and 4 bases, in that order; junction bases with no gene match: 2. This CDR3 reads CASSQDQGVYGYTF. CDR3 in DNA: TGCGCCAGCAGCCAAGACCAGGGGGTCTATGGCTACACCTTC.

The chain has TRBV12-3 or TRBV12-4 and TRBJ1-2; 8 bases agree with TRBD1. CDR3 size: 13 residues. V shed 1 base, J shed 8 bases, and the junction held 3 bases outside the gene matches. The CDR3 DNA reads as TGTGCCAGCAGTTTAGGGACAGGGTCCGGCTACACCTTC. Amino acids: CASSLGTGSGYTF.

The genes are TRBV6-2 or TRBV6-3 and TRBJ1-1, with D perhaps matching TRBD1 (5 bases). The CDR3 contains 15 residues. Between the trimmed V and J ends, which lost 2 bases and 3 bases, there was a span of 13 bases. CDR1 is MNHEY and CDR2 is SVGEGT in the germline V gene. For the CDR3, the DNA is TGTGCCAGCAGTTACGGATATCTGGGGCACACTGAAGCTTTCTTT. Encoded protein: CASSYGYLGHTEAFF.

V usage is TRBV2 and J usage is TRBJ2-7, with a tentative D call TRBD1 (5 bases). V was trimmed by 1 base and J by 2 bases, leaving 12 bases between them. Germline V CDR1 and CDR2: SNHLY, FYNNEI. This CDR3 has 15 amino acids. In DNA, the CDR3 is TGTGCCAGCAGTGAAGAAGGGGTTGGGGCCTACGAGCAGTACTTC. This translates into CASSEEGVGAYEQYF.

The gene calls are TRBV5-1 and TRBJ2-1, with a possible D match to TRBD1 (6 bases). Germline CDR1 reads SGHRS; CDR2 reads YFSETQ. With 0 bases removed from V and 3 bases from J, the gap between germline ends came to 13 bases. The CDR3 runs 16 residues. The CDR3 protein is CASSLGAGVVYNEQFF. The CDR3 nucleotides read TGCGCCAGCAGCTTGGGGGCAGGGGTAGTCTACAATGAGCAGTTCTTC. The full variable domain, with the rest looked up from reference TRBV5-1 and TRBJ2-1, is KAGVTQTPRYLIKTRGQQVTLSCSPISGHRSVSWYQQTPGQGLQFLFEYFSETQRNKGNFPGRFSGRQFSNSRSEMNVSTLELGDSALYLCASSLGAGVVYNEQFFGPGTRLTVL.

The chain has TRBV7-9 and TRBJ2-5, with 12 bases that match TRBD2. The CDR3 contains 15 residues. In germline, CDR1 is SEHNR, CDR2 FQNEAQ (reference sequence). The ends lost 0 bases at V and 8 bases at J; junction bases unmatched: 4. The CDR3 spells CASSLAGTSGQTQYF. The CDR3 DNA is TGTGCCAGCAGCTTAGCCGGGACTAGCGGGCAAACCCAGTACTTC.

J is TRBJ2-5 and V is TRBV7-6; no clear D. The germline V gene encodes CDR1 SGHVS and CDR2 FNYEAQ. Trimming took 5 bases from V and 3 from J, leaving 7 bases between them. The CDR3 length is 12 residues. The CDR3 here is CASSPHKETQYF. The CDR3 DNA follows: TGTGCCAGCAGCCCACACAAAGAGACCCAGTACTTC.

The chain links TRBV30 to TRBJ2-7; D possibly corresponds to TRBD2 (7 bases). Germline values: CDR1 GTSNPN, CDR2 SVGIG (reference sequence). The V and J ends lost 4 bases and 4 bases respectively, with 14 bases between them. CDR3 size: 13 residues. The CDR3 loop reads CAWIRGAGYEQYF. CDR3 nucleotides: TGTGCCTGGATCCGGGGGGCAGGATACGAGCAGTACTTC.

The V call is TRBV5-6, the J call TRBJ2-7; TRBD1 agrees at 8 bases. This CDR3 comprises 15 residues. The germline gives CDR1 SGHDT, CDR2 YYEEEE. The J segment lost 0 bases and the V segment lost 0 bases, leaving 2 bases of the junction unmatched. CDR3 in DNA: TGTGCCAGCAGCTTGGTTGGACAGGGCTCCTACGAGCAGTACTTC. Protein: CASSLVGQGSYEQYF.

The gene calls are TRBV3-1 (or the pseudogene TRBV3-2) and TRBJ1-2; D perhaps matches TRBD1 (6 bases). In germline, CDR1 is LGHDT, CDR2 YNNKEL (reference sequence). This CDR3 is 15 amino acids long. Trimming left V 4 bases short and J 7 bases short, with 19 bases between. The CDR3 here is CASSPNSQGWGGYTF. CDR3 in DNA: TGTGCCAGCAGCCCGAATTCCCAGGGGTGGGGTGGCTACACCTTC.

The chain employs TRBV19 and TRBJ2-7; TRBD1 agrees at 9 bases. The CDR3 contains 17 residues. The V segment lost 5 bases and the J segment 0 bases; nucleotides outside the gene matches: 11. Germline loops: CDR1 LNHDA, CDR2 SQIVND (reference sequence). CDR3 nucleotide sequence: TGTGCCAGTAGTGGGCACAGGGGGCTCCTCTTCTCCTACGAGCAGTACGTC. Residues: CASSGHRGLLFSYEQYV.

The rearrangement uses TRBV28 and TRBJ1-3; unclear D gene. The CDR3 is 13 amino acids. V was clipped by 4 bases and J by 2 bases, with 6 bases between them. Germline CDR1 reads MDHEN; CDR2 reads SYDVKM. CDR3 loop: CASSSSAGNTIYF. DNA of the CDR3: TGTGCCAGCAGTTCGTCAGCTGGAAACACCATATATTTT.

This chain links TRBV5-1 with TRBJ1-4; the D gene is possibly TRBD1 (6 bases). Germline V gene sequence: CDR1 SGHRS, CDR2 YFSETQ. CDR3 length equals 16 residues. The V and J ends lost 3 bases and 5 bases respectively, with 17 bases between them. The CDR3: CASSSPNEGGNEKLFF. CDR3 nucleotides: TGCGCCAGCAGCTCACCTAACGAAGGGGGAAATGAAAAACTGTTTTTT.

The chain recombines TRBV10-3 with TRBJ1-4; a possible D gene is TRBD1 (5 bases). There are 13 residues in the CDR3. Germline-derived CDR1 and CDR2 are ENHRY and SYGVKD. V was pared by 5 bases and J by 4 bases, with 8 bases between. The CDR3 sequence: CAISRGGNEKLFF. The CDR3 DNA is TGTGCCATCAGTCGGGGGGGTAATGAAAAACTGTTTTTT.

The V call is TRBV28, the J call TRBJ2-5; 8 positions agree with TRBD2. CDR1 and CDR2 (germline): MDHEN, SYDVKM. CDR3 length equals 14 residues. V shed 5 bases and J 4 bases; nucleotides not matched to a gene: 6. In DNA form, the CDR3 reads TGTGCCAGCAGTACCCATAGCGGGGTAGAGACCCAGTACTTC. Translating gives CASSTHSGVETQYF.

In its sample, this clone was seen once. CDR3 nucleotides: TGTGCCAGTAGTATAGGCAGGGGCTCCTACGAGCAGTACTTC. Protein product: CASSIGRGSYEQYF. The chain couples TRBV19 to TRBJ2-7; TRBD1 might be the D (6 bases). The CDR3 extends over 14 amino acids. Germline V lookup: CDR1 LNHDA, CDR2 SQIVND (reference sequence). Deletions cut 1 base from V and 0 bases from J, with 7 bases between.